This T cell receptor (beta chain) was identified in a study of Ad26.COV2.S vaccination and SARS-CoV-2 variants. Study-wide background: By the intramuscular route, Ad26.COV2.S was given once, or twice 56 days apart.

With respect to this clone: Its antigen is still unknown.

Notes on the study in general: Responses of T cells in total may have been underestimated by the TCR breadth and depth analyses. Non-spike TCR breadth did not differ much between vaccine and placebo recipients.

Using immunoSEQ multiplex PCR, the repertoire was profiled, and TCRdb retains in-frame clones only, with some absent. The table has 300,000 to 400,000 clones, 90% seen once. The CDR3 runs to 16 residues. CDR1 is MGHRA and CDR2 is YSYEKL in the germline V gene. The V and J ends lost 1 base and 7 bases respectively, with 16 bases between them. Treatment described: some 19 received Ad26.COV2.S at low or high dose, single or two shots; 5 received placebo; per-sample allocation not given. The study sampled participants on day 63 after the first vaccine or placebo injection. In Boston, the donor was an adult between 18-55 years of age.

The sample consisted of peripheral blood, taken in a trial of Ad26.COV2.S vaccine versus placebo. The rearrangement uses TRBV4-1 and TRBJ2-2; the D gene could be TRBD1 or TRBD2 (5 bases each). The sequence derives from a person between 18 and 59 years old who received the Ad26.COV2.S COVID-19 vaccine or a placebo. Here the CDR3 DNA reads TGCGCCAGCAGCCAAGTAGTGAGGGGTTGGGGCGGGGAGCTGTTTTTT. As protein: CASSQVVRGWGGELFF.